This TCR beta chain is from a study of T cell changes during pregnancy in multiple sclerosis. Method: immunoSEQ multiplex PCR; TCRdb's copy keeps in-frame clones and lacks some. Among about 100,000 clones, 80% to 95% were seen once, and the ten largest hold 2.6%. This CDR3 contains 14 residues. V was shortened by 2 bases and J by 2 bases, with 7 bases between the two germline ends. Looked up from germline, CDR1 is SGHDT and CDR2 is YYEEEE. The V call is TRBV5-6, the J call TRBJ1-4; D possibly corresponds to TRBD1 (6 bases). This specimen consisted of peripheral blood, obtained in the first trimester of pregnancy. This sequence was found in a female donor with multiple sclerosis, enrolled in a pregnancy study. Here the CDR3 reads CASSLTGTNEKLFF. CDR3 sequence (DNA): TGTGCCAGCAGCTTAACAGGGACTAATGAAAAACTGTTTTTT.